These T cell receptor beta chains were read from a single sample in a study of Ad26.COV2.S vaccination and SARS-CoV-2 variants. Some clones are missing from TCRdb's copy, which holds only in-frame ones; the method was immunoSEQ multiplex PCR. The data hold around 300,000 clones, with about 87% observed a single time. The source material was peripheral blood, sampled in a trial of Ad26.COV2.S vaccine versus placebo. The receptors originated from a person between 18 and 60 years old who received the Ad26.COV2.S COVID-19 vaccine or a placebo. The CDR3 runs from the conserved cysteine through the conserved F or W. The order of the fields is V gene, J gene, D gene, clone size, CDR3 protein, CDR3 DNA. The D gene is left open where the match is weak. Part of the rows lack a size; the others show once, few, many or a class for expanded clones.

TRBV10-1	TRBJ2-1	.	.	CASAAGTSPSYNEQFF	TGCGCCAGCGCGGCGGGGACCAGCCCCTCCTACAATGAGCAGTTCTTC
TRBV29-1	TRBJ1-2	.	.	CSVGRNYGYTF	TGCAGCGTTGGTCGGAACTATGGCTACACCTTC
TRBV29-1	TRBJ2-1	TRBD2	.	CSVEGGTSGNRPFF	TGCAGCGTTGAAGGTGGGACTAGCGGGAATAGGCCGTTCTTC
TRBV7-3	TRBJ1-1	.	few	CASSPTTGPNTEAFF	TGTGCCAGCAGCCCGACTACAGGACCGAACACTGAAGCTTTCTTT
TRBV4-1	TRBJ2-1	TRBD2	.	CASSQDRLARNEQFF	TGCGCCAGCAGCCAAGATCGACTAGCGCGGAATGAGCAGTTCTTC
TRBV7-2	TRBJ1-6	.	.	CASSLVPYNSPLHF	TGTGCCAGCAGCTTAGTTCCTTATAATTCACCCCTCCACTTT
TRBV7-9	TRBJ1-1	.	.	CASSLPKKVKAFF	TGTGCCAGCAGCTTACCGAAAAAGGTCAAAGCTTTCTTT
TRBV7-2	TRBJ1-2	TRBD1	once	CASSFDRDWYGYTF	TGTGCCAGCAGCTTCGACAGGGACTGGTATGGCTACACCTTC
TRBV28	TRBJ1-6	TRBD1	.	CASSFSGGGSPLHF	TGTGCCAGCAGTTTTTCAGGGGGCGGTTCACCCCTCCACTTT
TRBV5-6	TRBJ2-2	TRBD1	.	CASSLEDRETGELFF	TGTGCCAGCAGCTTGGAGGACAGGGAAACCGGGGAGCTGTTTTTT
TRBV28	TRBJ2-3	TRBD2	.	CATSGARSDTQYF	TGTGCCACTAGCGGGGCGAGATCAGATACGCAGTATTTT
TRBV7-9	TRBJ2-1	.	few	CAEGSGGTHNEQFF	TGTGCCGAAGGGTCCGGCGGTACCCACAATGAGCAGTTCTTC
TRBV5-6	TRBJ2-3	.	.	CASSRPEGDTQYF	TGTGCCAGCAGCCGCCCTGAAGGAGATACGCAGTATTTT
TRBV15	TRBJ1-5	.	.	CATSRDTRGGHFNQPQHF	TGTGCCACCAGCAGAGATACCCGAGGGGGACACTTCAATCAGCCCCAGCATTTT
TRBV7-2	TRBJ2-7	TRBD1	.	CASSTYRGSYEQYF	TGTGCCAGCAGCACCTACAGGGGATCCTACGAGCAGTACTTC
TRBV24-1	TRBJ1-5	TRBD1	.	CATSDLPGQGAGSNQPQHF	TGTGCCACCAGTGATCTACCGGGACAGGGGGCGGGTAGCAATCAGCCCCAGCATTTT
TRBV12-2	TRBJ1-1	.	.	CASRLVGGDTEAFF	TGTGCAAGTCGCCTTGTCGGCGGGGACACTGAAGCTTTCTTT
TRBV5-1	TRBJ1-5	.	.	CASSLVSGPNQPQHF	TGCGCCAGCAGCTTGGTGTCAGGTCCCAATCAGCCCCAGCATTTT